At least ten counts were recorded for the clone carrying this T cell receptor (beta chain). Its antigen is not identified. TCRdb independently ran MiXCR on the RT-PCR reads; one entry per CDR3 protein. The table has around 160,000 distinct CDR3 sequences, 9.5% to 13% seen once. Germline lookup yields CDR1 SGHTA and CDR2 FQGNSA. Trimming left V 0 bases short and J 2 bases short, with 8 bases between. The CDR3 runs 14 residues. This entry is derived from a study of response to subunit inactivated influenza vaccine. Overall study results and limits: The study's authors posited that every seasonal influenza vaccination enlists few new T cells.

V and J are TRBV7-2 and TRBJ2-7; tentative D call: TRBD2 (5 bases). The origin of this receptor is a man aged 50-60 years who received an inactivated influenza vaccine. This specimen was non-naive T cells sorted from PBMCs, taken 35 to 45 days after vaccination. This CDR3 is CASSLAGVTYEQYF. The CDR3 region has the DNA TGTGCCAGCAGCTTAGCGGGAGTGACCTACGAGCAGTACTTC.